This TCR beta chain was profiled in a study of radiation and T cells in renal cell carcinoma. In the study overall: Nephrectomy followed 15 Gy stereotactic body radiation by 4 weeks.

Study-wide results and limits: In blood, top tumor clones expanded by 2 weeks, shrinking by 4.

The V gene's germline CDR1 is LNHDA and CDR2 SQIVND (reference sequence). The CDR3 is made up of 14 amino acids. Trimming pared 6 bases from V and 0 bases from J, leaving 11 bases between. Worth noting for this clone: What it binds is unknown. The sample contains more than one DNA sequence encoding this CDR3.

Profiled with immunoSEQ multiplex PCR; TCRdb holds only in-frame clones, not every one. The table lists about 130,000 clones, roughly 84% of them singletons. Time point denoted: baseline pretreatment blood. The treatment: 15 Gy SBRT to primary tumor, nephrectomy 4 weeks later. Serial blood draws occurred at baseline and 2 and 4 weeks post-SBRT. This specimen was blood, taken from a patient whose treatment included radiotherapy and nephrectomy. The genes are TRBV19 and TRBJ1-1; D perhaps matches TRBD1 (6 bases). The clonotype was recovered from a woman between 45 and 65 years old with renal cell carcinoma. CDR3 DNA sequence: TGTGCCAGTAGCCCGGGACAACTGAACACTGAAGCTTTCTTT. Residues: CASSPGQLNTEAFF.